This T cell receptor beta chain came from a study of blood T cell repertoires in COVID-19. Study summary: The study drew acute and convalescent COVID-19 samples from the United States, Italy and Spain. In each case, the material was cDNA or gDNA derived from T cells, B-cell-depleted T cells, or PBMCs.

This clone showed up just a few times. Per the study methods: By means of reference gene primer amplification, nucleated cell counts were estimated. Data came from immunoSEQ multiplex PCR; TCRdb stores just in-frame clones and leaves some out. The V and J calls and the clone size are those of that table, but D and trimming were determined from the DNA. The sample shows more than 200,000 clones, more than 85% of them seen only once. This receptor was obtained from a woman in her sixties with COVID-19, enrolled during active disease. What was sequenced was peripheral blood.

The CDR3 nucleotides are TGCGCCAGCAGCCAAGATACCCAGGGCAGCTACACCTTC. Its translation is CASSQDTQGSYTF. V and J are TRBV4-3 and TRBJ1-2; a weak D match, TRBD1 (5 bases). The CDR3 is 13 amino acids. V was shortened by 0 bases and J by 9 bases, with 11 bases between the two germline ends. Germline V gene data show CDR1 as LGHNA and CDR2 as YSLEER.